The sequence of this T cell receptor (beta chain) was determined in a study of CD8 T cells in cerebrospinal fluid in Alzheimer's disease. CSF cells underwent 10X single-cell V(D)J and 5' gene-expression profiling. Using the 10x single-cell sequencing reads, TCRdb records one entry per CDR3 protein without DNA. The sample table includes under 1,500 distinct CDR3 sequences. The CDR3 contains 13 residues. All participants were free of acute infectious disease and in good physical condition. A live/dead marker was used to sort live CSF cells for droplet sequencing. Study-wide points: In mild cognitive impairment or Alzheimer's disease, the biggest CSF clone made up more TCRs than in controls.

By frequency, this clonotype registers medium-sized. As yet, its antigen is unknown. The sample was cerebrospinal fluid. The sequence derives from a human donor in good health. The chain employs TRBV12-3 or TRBV12-4 and TRBJ1-5; the D call from TCRdb, TRBD1, cannot be confirmed without DNA. CDR3 sequence: CASSYRGNQPQHF.